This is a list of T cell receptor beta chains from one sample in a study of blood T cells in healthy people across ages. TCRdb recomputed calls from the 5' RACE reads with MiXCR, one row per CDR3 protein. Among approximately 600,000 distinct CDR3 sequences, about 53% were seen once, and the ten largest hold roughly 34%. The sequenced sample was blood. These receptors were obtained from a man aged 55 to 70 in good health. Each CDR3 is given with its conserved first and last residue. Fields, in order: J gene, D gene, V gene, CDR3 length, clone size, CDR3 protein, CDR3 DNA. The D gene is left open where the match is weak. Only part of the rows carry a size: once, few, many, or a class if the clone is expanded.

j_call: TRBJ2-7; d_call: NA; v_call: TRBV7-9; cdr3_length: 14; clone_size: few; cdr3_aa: CASSLGQVTYEQYF; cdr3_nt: TGTGCCAGCAGCTTAGGACAGGTAACCTACGAGCAGTACTTC
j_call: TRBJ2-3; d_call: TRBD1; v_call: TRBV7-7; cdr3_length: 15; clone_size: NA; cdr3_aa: CASSYGQGRGDTQYF; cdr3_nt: TGTGCCAGCAGCTATGGACAGGGGAGAGGGGATACGCAGTATTTT
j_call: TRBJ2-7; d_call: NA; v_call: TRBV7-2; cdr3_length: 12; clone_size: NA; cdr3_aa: CASSLPRGRKYF; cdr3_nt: TGTGCCAGCAGCTTACCTCGGGGGAGGAAGTACTTC
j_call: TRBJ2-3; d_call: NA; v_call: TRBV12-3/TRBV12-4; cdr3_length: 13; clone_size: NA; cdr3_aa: CASSPPFADTQYF; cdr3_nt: TGTGCCAGCAGTCCCCCTTTTGCGGATACGCAGTATTTT
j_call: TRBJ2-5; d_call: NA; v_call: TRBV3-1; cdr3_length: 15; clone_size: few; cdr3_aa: CASSQEGGGQETQYF; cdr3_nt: TGTGCCAGCAGCCAAGAGGGAGGGGGCCAAGAGACCCAGTACTTC
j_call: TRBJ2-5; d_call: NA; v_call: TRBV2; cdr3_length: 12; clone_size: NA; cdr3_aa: CASSELAHKQYF; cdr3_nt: TGTGCCAGCAGTGAACTGGCCCATAAGCAGTACTTC
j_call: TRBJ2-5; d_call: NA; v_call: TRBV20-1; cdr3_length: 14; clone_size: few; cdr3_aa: CSAREMASQETQYF; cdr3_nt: TGCAGTGCCAGAGAGATGGCCTCACAAGAGACCCAGTACTTC
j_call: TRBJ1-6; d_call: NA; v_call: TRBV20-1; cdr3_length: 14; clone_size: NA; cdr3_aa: CSASSGSYNSPLHF; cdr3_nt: TGCAGTGCTAGTAGCGGTTCCTATAATTCACCCCTCCACTTT
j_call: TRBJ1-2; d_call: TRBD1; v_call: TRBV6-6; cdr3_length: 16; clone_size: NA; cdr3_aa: CANSYSPPGQGGGYTF; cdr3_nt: TGTGCCAACAGTTACTCCCCCCCGGGACAGGGCGGTGGCTACACCTTC
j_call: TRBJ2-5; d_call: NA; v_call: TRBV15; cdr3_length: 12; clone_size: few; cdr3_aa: CATSLSQETQYF; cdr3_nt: TGTGCCACCAGCCTCTCCCAAGAGACCCAGTACTTC
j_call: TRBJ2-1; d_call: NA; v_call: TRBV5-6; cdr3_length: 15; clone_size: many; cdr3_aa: CASSLVAAGYNEQFF; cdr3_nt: TGTGCCAGCAGCTTGGTGGCGGCGGGCTACAATGAGCAGTTCTTC
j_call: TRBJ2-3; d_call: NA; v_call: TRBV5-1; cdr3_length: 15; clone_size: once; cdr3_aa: CASSPDGTSTDTQYF; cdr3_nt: TGCGCCAGCAGCCCCGACGGAACTAGCACAGATACGCAGTATTTT
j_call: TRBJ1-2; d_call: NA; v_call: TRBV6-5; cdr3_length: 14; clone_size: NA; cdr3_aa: CASRKRGLNYGYTF; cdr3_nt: TGTGCCAGCAGAAAAAGGGGCCTTAACTATGGCTACACCTTC
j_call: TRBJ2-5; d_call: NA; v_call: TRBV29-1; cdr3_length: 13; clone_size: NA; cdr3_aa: CSVGARFRETQYF; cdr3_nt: TGCAGCGTCGGGGCCCGGTTTAGGGAGACCCAGTACTTC
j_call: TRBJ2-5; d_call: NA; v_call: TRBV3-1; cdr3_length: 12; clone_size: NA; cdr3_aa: CASSQDWGTQYF; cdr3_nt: TGTGCCAGCAGCCAAGACTGGGGGACCCAGTACTTC
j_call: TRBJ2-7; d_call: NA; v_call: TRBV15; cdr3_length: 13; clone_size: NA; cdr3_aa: CATRGTLASEQYF; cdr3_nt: TGTGCCACCAGGGGGACCTTGGCTTCCGAGCAGTACTTC
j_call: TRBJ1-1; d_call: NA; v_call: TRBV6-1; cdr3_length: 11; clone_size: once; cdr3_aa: CASSWGSEAFF; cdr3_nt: TGTGCCAGCAGTTGGGGGTCTGAAGCTTTCTTT
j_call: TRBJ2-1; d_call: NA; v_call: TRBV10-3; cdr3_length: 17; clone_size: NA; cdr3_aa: CAISVLGTESSYNEQFF; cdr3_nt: TGTGCCATCAGTGTCCTTGGGACGGAGAGCTCCTACAATGAGCAGTTCTTC
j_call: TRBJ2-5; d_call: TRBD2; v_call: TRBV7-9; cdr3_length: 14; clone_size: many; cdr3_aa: CASSFTSGGKTQYF; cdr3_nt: TGTGCCAGCAGCTTCACTAGCGGGGGAAAGACCCAGTACTTC
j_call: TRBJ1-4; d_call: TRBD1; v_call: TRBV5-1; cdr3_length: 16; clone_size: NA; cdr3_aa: CASSLTGGQGFEKLFF; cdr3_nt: TGCGCCAGCAGCCTTACAGGAGGACAGGGTTTTGAAAAACTGTTTTTT
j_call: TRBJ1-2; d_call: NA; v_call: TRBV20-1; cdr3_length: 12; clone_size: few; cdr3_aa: CSLRRGNYGYTF; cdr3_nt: TGCAGTCTAAGGAGAGGGAACTATGGCTACACCTTC
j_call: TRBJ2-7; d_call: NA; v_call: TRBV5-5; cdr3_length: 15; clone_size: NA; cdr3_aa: CASSLAVSTTYEQYF; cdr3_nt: TGTGCCAGCAGCTTGGCCGTATCGACTACCTACGAGCAGTACTTC
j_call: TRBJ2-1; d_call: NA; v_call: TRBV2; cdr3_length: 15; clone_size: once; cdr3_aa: CASSVEAGLYNEQFF; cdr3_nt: TGTGCCAGCAGTGTTGAAGCGGGCCTGTACAATGAGCAGTTCTTC
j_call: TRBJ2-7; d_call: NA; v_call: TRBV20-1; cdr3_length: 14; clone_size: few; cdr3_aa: CSASGGASSYEQYF; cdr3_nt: TGCAGTGCTAGTGGGGGGGCCAGCTCCTACGAGCAGTACTTC
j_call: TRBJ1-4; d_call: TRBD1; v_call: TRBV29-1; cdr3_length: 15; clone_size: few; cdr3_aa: CSVGPTGAINEKLFF; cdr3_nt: TGCAGCGTTGGCCCGACAGGGGCAATTAATGAAAAACTGTTTTTT
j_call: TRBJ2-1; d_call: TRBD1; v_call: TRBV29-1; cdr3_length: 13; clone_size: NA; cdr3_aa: CSGDRGPYNEQFF; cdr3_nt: TGCAGCGGGGACAGGGGACCGTACAATGAGCAGTTCTTC
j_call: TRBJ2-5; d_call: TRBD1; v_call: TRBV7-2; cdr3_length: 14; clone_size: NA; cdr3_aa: CASSTGGQQETQYF; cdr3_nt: TGTGCCAGCAGCACAGGGGGACAGCAAGAGACCCAGTACTTC
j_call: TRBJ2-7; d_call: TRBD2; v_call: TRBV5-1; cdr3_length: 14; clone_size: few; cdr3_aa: CASSSGLPNNEQYF; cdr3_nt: TGCGCCAGCAGCTCGGGACTACCGAACAATGAGCAGTACTTC
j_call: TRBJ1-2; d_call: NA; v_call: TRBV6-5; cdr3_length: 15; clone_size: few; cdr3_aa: CASSYSTQGGYGYTF; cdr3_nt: TGTGCCAGCAGTTACTCGACGCAGGGAGGGTATGGCTACACCTTC
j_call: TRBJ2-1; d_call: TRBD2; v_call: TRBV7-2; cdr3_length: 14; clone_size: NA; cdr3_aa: CASSLVAGGPEQFF; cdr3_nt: TGTGCCAGCAGCTTAGTTGCGGGGGGGCCTGAGCAGTTCTTC
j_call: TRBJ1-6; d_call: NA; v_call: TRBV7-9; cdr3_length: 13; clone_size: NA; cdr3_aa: CASSFRADSPLHF; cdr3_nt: TGTGCCAGCAGCTTTAGAGCGGATTCACCCCTCCACTTT
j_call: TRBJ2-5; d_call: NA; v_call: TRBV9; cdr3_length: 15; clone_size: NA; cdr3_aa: CASSPSGRGLETQYF; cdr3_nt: TGTGCCAGCAGCCCCTCAGGCCGGGGGCTAGAGACCCAGTACTTC
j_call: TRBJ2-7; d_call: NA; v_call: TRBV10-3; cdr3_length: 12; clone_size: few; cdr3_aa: CATGDYSYEQYF; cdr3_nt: TGTGCCACAGGCGATTACTCCTACGAGCAGTACTTC
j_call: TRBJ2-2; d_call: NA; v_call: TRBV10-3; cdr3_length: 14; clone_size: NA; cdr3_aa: CAISESPASGELFF; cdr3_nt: TGTGCCATCAGTGAGTCGCCGGCCTCCGGGGAGCTGTTTTTT
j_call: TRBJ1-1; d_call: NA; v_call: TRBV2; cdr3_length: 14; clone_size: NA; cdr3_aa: CASREDSLNTEAFF; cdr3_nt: TGTGCCAGCAGGGAGGACAGTCTGAACACTGAAGCTTTCTTT
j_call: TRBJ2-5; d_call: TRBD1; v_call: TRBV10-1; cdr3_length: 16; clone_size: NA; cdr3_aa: CASSKGTGLYQETQYF; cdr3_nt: TGCGCCAGCAGCAAAGGGACAGGATTGTACCAAGAGACCCAGTACTTC
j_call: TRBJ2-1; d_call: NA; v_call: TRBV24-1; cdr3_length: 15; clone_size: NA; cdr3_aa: CATSDPRSGVNEQFF; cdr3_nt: TGTGCCACCAGTGACCCCCGTTCCGGGGTGAATGAGCAGTTCTTC
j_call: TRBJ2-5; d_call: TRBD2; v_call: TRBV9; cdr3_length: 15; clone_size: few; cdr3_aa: CASSVGTSGIETQYF; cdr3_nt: TGTGCCAGCAGCGTCGGGACTAGCGGGATAGAGACCCAGTACTTC
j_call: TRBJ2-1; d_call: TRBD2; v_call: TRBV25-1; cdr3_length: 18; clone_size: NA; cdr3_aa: CASSDLSGGGSSYNEQFF; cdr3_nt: TGTGCCAGCAGCGACCTTAGCGGGGGGGGGAGCTCCTACAATGAGCAGTTCTTC
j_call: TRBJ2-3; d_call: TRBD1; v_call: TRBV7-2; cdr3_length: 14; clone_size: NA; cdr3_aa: CASSTDRGRDTQYF; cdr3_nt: TGTGCCAGCAGCACGGACAGGGGAAGAGATACGCAGTATTTT
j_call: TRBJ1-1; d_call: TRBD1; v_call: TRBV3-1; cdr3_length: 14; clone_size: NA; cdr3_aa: CASSRGSGGTEAFF; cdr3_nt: TGTGCCAGCAGCCGCGGCTCAGGGGGCACTGAAGCTTTCTTT
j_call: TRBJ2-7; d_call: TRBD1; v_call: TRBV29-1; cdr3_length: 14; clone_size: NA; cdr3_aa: CSVDTGGFPYEQYF; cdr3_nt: TGCAGCGTTGACACAGGGGGCTTCCCCTACGAGCAGTACTTC
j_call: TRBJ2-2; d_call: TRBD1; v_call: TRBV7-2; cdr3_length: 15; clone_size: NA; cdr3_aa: CASRLAGGFPGELFF; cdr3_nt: TGTGCCAGCAGGCTAGCAGGGGGCTTTCCCGGGGAGCTGTTTTTT
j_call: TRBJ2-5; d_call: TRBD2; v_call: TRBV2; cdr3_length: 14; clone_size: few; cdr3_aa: CASSDAGLVGEQYF; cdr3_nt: TGTGCCAGCAGTGACGCGGGACTAGTGGGTGAGCAGTACTTC
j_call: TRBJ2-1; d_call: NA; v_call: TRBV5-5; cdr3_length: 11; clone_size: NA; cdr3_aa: CASSLVSEQFF; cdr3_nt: TGTGCCAGCAGCCTTGTATCCGAGCAGTTCTTC
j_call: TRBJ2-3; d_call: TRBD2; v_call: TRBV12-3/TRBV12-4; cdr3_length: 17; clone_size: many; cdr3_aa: CASSATSGGALGDTQYF; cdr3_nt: TGTGCCAGCAGTGCGACTAGCGGGGGGGCCCTAGGAGATACGCAGTATTTT
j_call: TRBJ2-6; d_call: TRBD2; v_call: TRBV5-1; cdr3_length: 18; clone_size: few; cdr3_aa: CASSLERGVSSGANVLTF; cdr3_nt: TGCGCCAGCAGCTTGGAGCGGGGGGTTAGCTCTGGGGCCAACGTCCTGACTTTC
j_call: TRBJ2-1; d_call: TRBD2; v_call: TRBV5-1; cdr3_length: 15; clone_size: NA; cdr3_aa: CASSLETSGGLSQFF; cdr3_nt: TGCGCCAGCAGCTTGGAGACTAGCGGGGGGCTGTCGCAGTTCTTC
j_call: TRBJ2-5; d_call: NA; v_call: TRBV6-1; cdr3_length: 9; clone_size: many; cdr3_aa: CASNRAQYF; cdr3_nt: TGTGCCAGCAATAGGGCCCAGTACTTC